What follows are 5 T cell receptor gamma chains derived from one specimen sequenced in a study of gamma delta lymphoproliferative disorders and STAT genes. Genomic DNA from isolated PBMCs served as the sequencing template. TCRdb repeated clone calling on the multiplex PCR reads with CATT. The sample has over 550 gamma-chain clones, around 10% seen once; the top ten hold almost 40%. The sequencing sample was made of blood. The receptors stem from a human donor in good health.

This clone is medium-sized within its sample. The chain carries TRGV4 and TRGJ1 or TRGJ2. Matching the DNA to germline supplied the J gene, which TCRdb does not give. The CDR3 length is 11 residues. After removal of 3 bases from V and 6 bases from J, the junction contained 2 bases not matched to a gene. CDR1 and CDR2 (germline): EGSTGY, YDSYTSSV. The CDR3 loop reads CATWDSYKKLF. In nucleotides, the CDR3 is TGTGCCACCTGGGATAGTTATAAGAAACTCTTT.

This clone rates as large. This sequence joins TRGV4 and TRGJ1 or TRGJ2. The J gene was missing in TCRdb and was found by matching the end of the DNA to germline. This CDR3 is 12 amino acids long. Germline lookup yields CDR1 EGSTGY and CDR2 YDSYTSSV. J gave up 4 bases and V 3 bases, and 3 bases lay outside the gene matches. CDR3 sequence: CATWDSYYKKLF. The CDR3 bases are TGTGCCACCTGGGATAGCTATTATAAGAAACTCTTT.

This clone is large (0.1 to 1%) in the sample. The chain links TRGV8 to TRGJP2. The J gene, missing from TCRdb, was assigned here through DNA to germline matching. The CDR3 sequence is 15 residues long. Germline values: CDR1 VENAVY, CDR2 YDSYNSRV. V shed 3 bases, J shed 3 bases, and the junction held 7 bases outside the gene matches. In DNA form, the CDR3 reads TGTGCCACCTGGGATCACAGGGGTAGTGATTGGATCAAGACGTTT. It codes for CATWDHRGSDWIKTF.

Sample share makes this clone large. This chain links TRGV10 with TRGJ1 or TRGJ2. The J gene, absent from TCRdb, was called here by matching the DNA to germline. TRGV10 is classed as an ORF, of uncertain function. Unmatched junction bases numbered 10, after V lost 8 bases and J lost 11 bases. CDR3 size: 11 residues. CDR3 nucleotides: TGTGCTGCGTGGGATTTAAGAGAGAAACTCTTT. Its translation is CAAWDLREKLF.

This clone is large by share. V and J are TRGV10 and TRGJ1 or TRGJ2. The J gene, missing from TCRdb, was assigned here through DNA to germline matching. TRGV10 is reported as an ORF; its role is uncertain. V gave up 8 bases and J gave up 4 bases; unmatched junction bases: 6. The CDR3 extends over 12 amino acids. CDR3 DNA: TGTGCTGCGTGGGCAAAATATTATAAGAAACTCTTT. Its protein is CAAWAKYYKKLF.